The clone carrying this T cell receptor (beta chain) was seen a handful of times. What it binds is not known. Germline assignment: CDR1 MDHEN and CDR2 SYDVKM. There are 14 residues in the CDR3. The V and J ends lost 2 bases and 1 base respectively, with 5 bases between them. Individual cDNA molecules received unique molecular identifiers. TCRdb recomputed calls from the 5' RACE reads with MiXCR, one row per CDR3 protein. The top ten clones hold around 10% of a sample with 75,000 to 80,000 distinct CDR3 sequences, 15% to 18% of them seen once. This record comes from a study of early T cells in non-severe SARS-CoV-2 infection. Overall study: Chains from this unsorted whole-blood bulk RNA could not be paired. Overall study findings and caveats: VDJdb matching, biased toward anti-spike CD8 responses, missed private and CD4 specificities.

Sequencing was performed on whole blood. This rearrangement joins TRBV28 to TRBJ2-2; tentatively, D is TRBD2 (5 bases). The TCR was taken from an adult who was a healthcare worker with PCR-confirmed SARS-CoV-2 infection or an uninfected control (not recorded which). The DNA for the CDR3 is TGTGCCAGCAGTTTAGGAGGGAACACCGGGGAGCTGTTTTTT. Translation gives CASSLGGNTGELFF.